This T cell receptor beta chain was recovered during a study of blood T cell repertoires in COVID-19. On the study more broadly: Some COVID-19 samples were acute and others convalescent; all came from the United States, Italy and Spain. T cells, B-cell-depleted T cells, or PBMCs provided the cDNA or gDNA that served as material.

As processed by the authors: From reference gene primer amplification, estimates of nucleated cell counts were derived. Libraries were prepared by immunoSEQ multiplex PCR; TCRdb keeps only in-frame clonotypes and omits some of them. Clone size and V and J calls were adopted from that table, with D and trimming inferred from the DNA. The data hold 210,000 or so clones, with roughly 80% observed a single time. CDR1 is KGHDR and CDR2 is SFDVKD in the germline V gene. V was pared by 2 bases and J by 6 bases, with 10 bases of the junction left unmatched. The CDR3 extends over 16 amino acids. The chain links TRBV24-1 to TRBJ2-3, with TRBD2 matching over 7 bases. The sequencing input was peripheral blood. This sequence originates from a human donor in a cohort sampled during active COVID-19. CDR3 in amino acids: CATSDSPPGGMDTQYF. The CDR3 DNA follows: TGTGCCACCAGTGATTCCCCCCCGGGAGGAATGGATACGCAGTATTTT.